The 24 T cell receptor beta chains presented below share a single source sample, sequenced in a study of OX40 agonist ivuxolimab in advanced cancers. The repertoire was sequenced with immunoSEQ multiplex PCR; TCRdb's copy has only in-frame clones and lacks some. The table shows around 80,000 clones, with more than 80% occurring only once. The input for sequencing was CD4+ or CD8+ T cells sorted from blood, taken in a trial of the OX40 agonist ivuxolimab. The receptors originated from an adult with an advanced solid tumor such as melanoma, head and neck, liver or kidney cancer.

The gene calls are TRBV29-1 and TRBJ1-1; 8 nucleotides align to TRBD1. This CDR3 has 14 residues. Germline values: CDR1 SQVTM, CDR2 ANQGSEA. J was trimmed by 4 bases and V by 0 bases; bases with no gene match: 4. The CDR3 here is CSVEDQGAGTEAFF. CDR3 sequence (DNA): TGCAGCGTTGAAGATCAGGGGGCCGGCACTGAAGCTTTCTTT.

This CDR3 reads CASSPHREYNEQFF. DNA of the CDR3: TGTGCCAGCAGCCCTCACAGGGAGTACAATGAGCAGTTCTTC. The rearrangement links TRBV7-3 to TRBJ2-1, with D perhaps TRBD1 (6 bases). Germline V gene data show CDR1 as SGHTA and CDR2 as FQGTGA. V dropped 5 bases and J dropped 4 bases, with 12 bases sitting between them. CDR3 size: 14 residues.

The chain carries TRBV28 and TRBJ2-2; unclear D gene. The CDR3 runs 13 residues. Germline-derived CDR1 and CDR2 are MDHEN and SYDVKM. V was trimmed by 3 bases and J by 3 bases, leaving 5 bases between them. CDR3 region: CASSLTYTGELFF. CDR3 bases: TGTGCCAGCAGTTTGACCTACACCGGGGAGCTGTTTTTT. Filled out from reference TRBV28 and TRBJ2-2, the complete variable domain reads DVKVTQSSRYLVKRTGEKVFLECVQDMDHENMFWYRQDPGLGLRLIYFSYDVKMKEKGDIPEGYSVSREKKERFSLILESASTNQTSMYLCASSLTYTGELFFGEGSRLTVL.

The chain links TRBV4-2 to TRBJ2-3; tentatively, D is TRBD2 (6 bases). The CDR3 is made up of 16 amino acids. Deletions cut 4 bases from V and 14 bases from J, with 28 bases between. Per germline, CDR1 LGHNA and CDR2 YNFKEQ. CDR3 loop: CASSRRGTGGGVRTYF. CDR3 DNA sequence: TGTGCCAGCAGCCGCCGAGGGACCGGGGGAGGTGTACGCACGTATTTT.

The CDR3 protein is CASSWTAGQGYYGYTF. CDR3 nucleotide sequence: TGTGCCAGCAGCTGGACCGCCGGACAGGGGTACTATGGCTACACCTTC. The chain joins TRBV5-6 to TRBJ1-2; 9 bases line up with TRBD1. Trimming cost V 3 bases and J 3 bases; bases outside gene matches: 9. The CDR3 totals 16 residues. Germline V gives CDR1 SGHDT, CDR2 YYEEEE. Looking up the rest from reference TRBV5-6 and TRBJ1-2 gives the full variable domain: DAGVTQSPTHLIKTRGQQVTLRCSPKSGHDTVSWYQQALGQGPQFIFQYYEEEERQRGNFPDRFSGHQFPNYSSELNVNALLLGDSALYLCASSWTAGQGYYGYTFGSGTRLTVV.

This clone was observed once. The rearrangement uses TRBV5-1 and TRBJ1-5; 8 nucleotides align to TRBD1. The germline CDR1 and CDR2 sequences are SGHRS and YFSETQ. The CDR3 is made up of 13 amino acids. V shed 2 bases, J shed 7 bases, and the junction held 2 bases outside the gene matches. CDR3 DNA sequence: TGCGCCAGCAGCTTTACAGGGGGGCAGCCCCAGCATTTT. This codes for CASSFTGGQPQHF. Using reference TRBV5-1 and TRBJ1-5 for the parts outside the CDR3, the full variable domain is KAGVTQTPRYLIKTRGQQVTLSCSPISGHRSVSWYQQTPGQGLQFLFEYFSETQRNKGNFPGRFSGRQFSNSRSEMNVSTLELGDSALYLCASSFTGGQPQHFGDGTRLSIL.

This chain joins TRBV4-2 and TRBJ1-4; D is unclear. The CDR3 spans 13 residues. The V and J ends lost 0 bases and 6 bases respectively, with 5 bases between them. Germline assignment: CDR1 LGHNA and CDR2 YNFKEQ. CDR3 residues: CASSQDGDEKLFF. The CDR3 nucleotides read TGTGCCAGCAGCCAAGATGGGGATGAAAAACTGTTTTTT.

The CDR3 DNA reads as TGCGCCAGCAGCTTGTTGGGGGCGGACACCGGGGAGCTGTTTTTT. This sequence encodes CASSLLGADTGELFF. The chain recombines TRBV5-1 with TRBJ2-2; D perhaps matches TRBD1 (6 bases). V lost 1 base to trimming and J lost 3 bases, with 10 bases between them. The CDR3 is 15 amino acids. The germline CDR1 and CDR2 sequences are SGHRS and YFSETQ.

This clone was recorded only once. The rearrangement links TRBV11-2 to TRBJ2-6, with D unresolved. Germline values: CDR1 SGHAT, CDR2 FQNNGV. The CDR3 contains 16 residues. V dropped 3 bases and J dropped 0 bases, with 9 bases sitting between them. The CDR3 region has the DNA TGTGCCAGCAGCTTGGAGAACCTCTCTGGGGCCAACGTCCTGACTTTC. Encoded protein: CASSLENLSGANVLTF.

The chain has TRBV5-4 and TRBJ1-2; tentatively, D is TRBD1 (6 bases). The ends were cut back, 3 bases at V and 2 bases at J, with 11 bases in the middle. This CDR3 region has 14 residues. From germline, CDR1 is SGHNT and CDR2 YYREEE (reference sequence). The CDR3 loop reads CASSSGGQNYGYTF. For the CDR3, the DNA is TGTGCCAGCAGCTCTGGCGGACAGAACTATGGCTACACCTTC.

This sequence joins TRBV5-6 and TRBJ1-2; perhaps TRBD1 as D (6 bases). The V end lost 0 bases, the J end lost 6 bases, and 15 bases lay between the germline ends. Germline V lookup: CDR1 SGHDT, CDR2 YYEEEE. The length of the CDR3 is 15 residues. In DNA, the CDR3 is TGTGCCAGCAGCTTGGGGACAGCGTTGTTGGATGGCTACACCTTC. Protein: CASSLGTALLDGYTF.

With regard to this clone: An end of the junction does not agree with germline; a read error may underlie this. The CDR3 DNA follows: TGCAGCGCAATTCCAGCTGGAGCAGGGGCGGTGATTTTT. This sequence encodes CSAIPAGAGAVIF. The V and J genes are TRBV29-1 and TRBJ1-4; a weak D match, TRBD1 (6 bases). Per germline, CDR1 SQVTM and CDR2 ANQGSEA. The CDR3 has 13 amino acids. The full variable domain, in which reference TRBV29-1 and TRBJ1-4 provide the parts outside the CDR3, is SAVISQKPSRDICQRGTSLTIQCQVDSQVTMMFWYRQQPGQSLTLIATANQGSEATYESGFVIDKFPISRPNLTFSTLTVSNMSPEDSSIYLCSAIPAGAGAVIFGSGTQLSVL.

The chain joins TRBV30 to TRBJ2-6; D gene unclear. CDR1 and CDR2 (germline): GTSNPN, SVGIG (reference sequence). Trimming took off 6 bases at V and 0 bases at J, with 15 bases between the two ends. The length of the CDR3 is 16 residues. CDR3 protein: CACRLSIPSGANVLTF. The CDR3 nucleotides are TGTGCCTGTAGACTCTCGATTCCCTCTGGGGCCAACGTCCTGACTTTC.

V gene TRBV2 combines with J gene TRBJ2-1, with D unresolved. Germline lookup yields CDR1 SNHLY and CDR2 FYNNEI. The CDR3 is 12 residues long. Trimming pared 5 bases from V and 7 bases from J, leaving 9 bases between. CDR3 region: CASSKRENEQFF. The CDR3 region has the DNA TGTGCCAGCAGTAAAAGGGAAAATGAGCAGTTCTTC.

This chain links TRBV9 with TRBJ2-2; D tentatively fits TRBD1 or TRBD2 (5 bases each). Per germline, CDR1 SGDLS and CDR2 YYNGEE. This CDR3 has 13 residues. With 0 bases removed from V and 5 bases from J, the gap between germline ends came to 5 bases. CDR3 protein: CASSVGGTGELFF. In nucleotides, the CDR3 is TGTGCCAGCAGCGTAGGGGGGACCGGGGAGCTGTTTTTT.

The rearrangement uses TRBV11-2 and TRBJ1-5, with no clear D. The germline CDR1 and CDR2 sequences are SGHAT and FQNNGV. This CDR3 has 15 amino acids. V was trimmed by 0 bases and J by 7 bases, leaving 13 bases between them. The CDR3 here is CASSLDMRWRQPQHF. The CDR3 DNA reads TGTGCCAGCAGCTTAGATATGCGATGGAGGCAGCCCCAGCATTTT. The whole variable domain, remainder taken from reference TRBV11-2 and TRBJ1-5, is EAGVAQSPRYKIIEKRQSVAFWCNPISGHATLYWYQQILGQGPKLLIQFQNNGVVDDSQLPKDRFSAERLKGVDSTLKIQPAKLEDSAVYLCASSLDMRWRQPQHFGDGTRLSIL.

The chain carries TRBV27 and TRBJ1-2; D gene ambiguous. Germline CDR1 and CDR2: MNHEY and SMNVEV (reference sequence). V was trimmed by 7 bases and J by 2 bases, leaving 14 bases between them. This CDR3 comprises 14 residues. The CDR3 sequence: CASTSWPRNYGYTF. Here the CDR3 DNA reads TGTGCCAGCACCTCGTGGCCGCGAAACTATGGCTACACCTTC.

The V gene is TRBV4-1, the J gene TRBJ1-4, with no clear D. Germline CDR1 and CDR2: MGHRA and YSYEKL. V was clipped by 1 base and J by 3 bases, with 3 bases between them. The CDR3 runs 13 residues. The CDR3 spells CASSQVANEKLFF. The CDR3 nucleotides read TGCGCCAGCAGCCAAGTGGCTAATGAAAAACTGTTTTTT.

The gene calls are TRBV9 and TRBJ2-7; 7 nucleotides match TRBD2. The CDR3 contains 12 residues. With V trimmed by 4 bases and J by 3 bases, 1 base remained unmatched. Germline V gives CDR1 SGDLS, CDR2 YYNGEE. CDR3 sequence reads: CASSRDYYEQYF. CDR3 coding DNA: TGTGCCAGCAGCAGGGACTACTACGAGCAGTACTTC.

This clone occurred once. This chain joins TRBV7-7 and TRBJ2-5; weak D call: TRBD2 (6 bases). There are 16 residues in the CDR3. Germline CDR1 SSHAT, CDR2 FNYEAQ (reference sequence). V was trimmed by 2 bases and J by 2 bases, leaving 15 bases between them. CDR3 protein: CASSLLGSGRQETQYF. Written as DNA, the CDR3 is TGTGCCAGCAGCTTACTCGGGAGCGGACGTCAAGAGACCCAGTACTTC.

This chain uses TRBV30 with TRBJ2-3; a weak D match, TRBD1 (5 bases). CDR1 is GTSNPN, CDR2 SVGIG, per germline (reference sequence). The ends were cut back, 7 bases at V and 8 bases at J, with 16 bases in the middle. The CDR3 loop spans 12 amino acids. The CDR3 DNA reads TGTGCCTTCCCTGGGGCCTCGGGTACGCAGTATTTT. It translates to CAFPGASGTQYF.

This clone showed up just a few times. This sequence joins TRBV7-2 and TRBJ2-3, with D maybe TRBD2 (6 bases). V shed 5 bases and J shed 5 bases, with 17 bases lying between them. The CDR3 has 15 amino acids. CDR1 is SGHTA and CDR2 is FQGNSA in the germline V gene. CDR3 amino acids: CASSTSRGLLDTQYF. CDR3 coding DNA: TGTGCCAGCAGCACCTCACGTGGACTACTAGATACGCAGTATTTT.

This clone was recorded only once. The chain recombines TRBV11-3 with TRBJ2-1; D is possibly TRBD1 (6 bases). Trimming pared 6 bases from V and 3 bases from J, leaving 24 bases between. The CDR3 covers 18 residues. Germline CDR1 is SGHNT and CDR2 is YENEEA. CDR3 sequence: CASSSSGLQGFSYNEQFF. DNA for the CDR3: TGTGCCAGCAGTTCATCGGGATTACAGGGTTTTAGCTACAATGAGCAGTTCTTC.

This chain connects TRBV19 to TRBJ1-4, with D possibly matching TRBD1 (5 bases). The CDR3 totals 13 residues. The V gene lost 7 bases and the J gene lost 3 bases, with 9 bases spanning the gap. Germline V gene data show CDR1 as LNHDA and CDR2 as SQIVND (reference sequence). CDR3 bases: TGTGCCAGTAAGGGGAGGCCTAATGAAAAACTGTTTTTT. Translated: CASKGRPNEKLFF.